Listed below are T cell receptor beta chains from one sample, sequenced in a study of vaccination and CD4 T cells after COVID-19. These receptors have no known antigen. MiXCR, run by TCRdb on the PCR reads, gives a single entry per CDR3 protein. Here the sample spans a few thousand distinct CDR3 sequences, 25% being singletons. Sequences were derived from CD4+ T cells from blood, cultured in vitro, sampled after SARS-CoV-2 vaccination. These receptors came from a human donor who had recovered from COVID-19. Both conserved end residues are part of each CDR3. D genes are given only for firm matches. Clone size is given for some rows only: seen once, a few or many times, or a class if the clone is expanded.

cdr3_nt | cdr3_aa | j_call | d_call | cdr3_length | v_call | clone_size
TGTGCCAGCAGCTCTAGACTAGCGGGAGGCACAGATACGCAGTATTTT | CASSSRLAGGTDTQYF | TRBJ2-3 | TRBD2 | 16 | TRBV7-9 | -
TGTGCCAGCACCGCCTCGGGAGCCAATGAGCAGTTCTTC | CASTASGANEQFF | TRBJ2-1 | - | 13 | TRBV28 | -
TGTGCCAGCAGCTTAGTAGCGCATTTCACAGATACGCAGTATTTT | CASSLVAHFTDTQYF | TRBJ2-3 | - | 15 | TRBV7-2 | -
TGCAGTGCTAATGCTAACTATGGCTACACCTTC | CSANANYGYTF | TRBJ1-2 | - | 11 | TRBV20-1 | medium-sized
TGTGCCAGCAGCGCTTCCAGGACAGGGCGAGAGACCCAGTACTTC | CASSASRTGRETQYF | TRBJ2-5 | TRBD1 | 15 | TRBV11-1 | few
TGTGCCAGCAGTTTAACTAGACGTCCCTACAATGAGCAGTTCTTC | CASSLTRRPYNEQFF | TRBJ2-1 | - | 15 | TRBV27 | -
TGTGCCAGCACTTTACAGGGCTCTGGAAACACCATATATTTT | CASTLQGSGNTIYF | TRBJ1-3 | - | 14 | TRBV28 | -
TGTGCCAGTAGGCACGCAGGGGGCCGCAGCTCCTACGAGCAGTACTTC | CASRHAGGRSSYEQYF | TRBJ2-7 | TRBD1 | 16 | TRBV19 | -
TGTGCCACCAGCAGAGATCCGGGAGATACGCAGTATTTT | CATSRDPGDTQYF | TRBJ2-3 | - | 13 | TRBV15 | medium-sized
TGTGCCAGCAGCTTAGATGGGCAGGGGCGCGAGCAGTACTTC | CASSLDGQGREQYF | TRBJ2-7 | - | 14 | TRBV11-3 | few
TGTGCCAGTAGTATAGCGAGCGGGGGGAGGCTCAATCAGCCCCAGCATTTT | CASSIASGGRLNQPQHF | TRBJ1-5 | - | 17 | TRBV19 | -
TGTGCCAGCAGTTCCGCGGGACTAGGGGTTGAGCAGTACTTC | CASSSAGLGVEQYF | TRBJ2-7 | TRBD2 | 14 | TRBV27 | -
TGTGCCAGCAGCTTACGGGCGAGGACAGGTCCTATCGGGGAGCTGTTTTTT | CASSLRARTGPIGELFF | TRBJ2-2 | TRBD1 | 17 | TRBV7-8 | -
TGTGCCAGCAGCTCCCGGACAGGGAGCACAGATACGCAGTATTTT | CASSSRTGSTDTQYF | TRBJ2-3 | TRBD1 | 15 | TRBV5-4 | -
TGCAGTGCTAGAGATAGCAGTTTTAACAGAGACAATCAGCCCCAGCATTTT | CSARDSSFNRDNQPQHF | TRBJ1-5 | - | 17 | TRBV20-1 | few
TGTGCCAGCACCTTACAGTACAATGAGCAGTTCTTC | CASTLQYNEQFF | TRBJ2-1 | - | 12 | TRBV7-2 | few
TGTGCCAGCAGCTTAGCCGGCCGAGCAGGCTCACCCCTCCACTTT | CASSLAGRAGSPLHF | TRBJ1-6 | - | 15 | TRBV7-2 | medium-sized
TGTGCCAGCAGCTTGCTAGCGGGACCCCCCTACGAGCAGTACTTC | CASSLLAGPPYEQYF | TRBJ2-7 | TRBD2 | 15 | TRBV5-5 | -
TGTGCCAGCAGTTTCAGCCGCTCTGGAAACACCATATATTTT | CASSFSRSGNTIYF | TRBJ1-3 | - | 14 | TRBV27 | -
TGTGCCAATAGGACTAGCGGGAGAAAATGGGGCTACGAGCAGTACTTC | CANRTSGRKWGYEQYF | TRBJ2-7 | TRBD2 | 16 | TRBV6-2/TRBV6-3 | -
TGCAGTGCTAGACAGGCCACCTACTTAAACCACGAGCAGTACTTC | CSARQATYLNHEQYF | TRBJ2-7 | - | 15 | TRBV20-1 | -
TGTGCCAGCAGAGCAACAGGAAACCAGCCCCAGCATTTT | CASRATGNQPQHF | TRBJ1-5 | - | 13 | TRBV6-1 | medium-sized
TGTGCCAGCAGCTTGGGGGGGGCGGACAATGAGCAGTTCTTC | CASSLGGADNEQFF | TRBJ2-1 | - | 14 | TRBV11-1 | -
TGTGCCAGCAGCTTAGGTAGGACTGAAGCTTTCTTT | CASSLGRTEAFF | TRBJ1-1 | - | 12 | TRBV7-9 | large
TGTGCCAGCAGCCCCCGGGACGGTCCGAACACTGAAGCTTTCTTT | CASSPRDGPNTEAFF | TRBJ1-1 | - | 15 | TRBV11-3 | -
TGTGCCAGCAGCGGATCCGGGACAGCGAACACCGGGGAGCTGTTTTTT | CASSGSGTANTGELFF | TRBJ2-2 | TRBD1 | 16 | TRBV7-6 | -
TGTGCCAGCAGTTTCACCGAGGGAGATACGCAGTATTTT | CASSFTEGDTQYF | TRBJ2-3 | - | 13 | TRBV27 | -
TGTGCCACCAGCAGGGCCCGAGGCACAGATACGCAGTATTTT | CATSRARGTDTQYF | TRBJ2-3 | - | 14 | TRBV15 | -
TGCAGTGCTAGTCTGCCGGGAGGCAACACAGATACGCAGTATTTT | CSASLPGGNTDTQYF | TRBJ2-3 | TRBD2 | 15 | TRBV20-1 | few
TGTGCCAGCAGCCTAGACAGGCATGAAGCTTTCTTT | CASSLDRHEAFF | TRBJ1-1 | - | 12 | TRBV5-4 | -
TGTGCCAGCAGCTCCAGGGTGGCCCGGAACACTGAAGCTTTCTTT | CASSSRVARNTEAFF | TRBJ1-1 | - | 15 | TRBV7-8 | few
TGTGCCAGCAGTTCTCTTCACTTGCTGGGCACTGAAGCTTTCTTT | CASSSLHLLGTEAFF | TRBJ1-1 | - | 15 | TRBV28 | -
TGTGCCAGCAGCGCTAGGGGGGACAGTACTGGGGCCAACGTCCTGACTTTC | CASSARGDSTGANVLTF | TRBJ2-6 | - | 17 | TRBV7-2 | few
TGTGCCAGCAGCCCAGGGGACAATGAGCAGTTCTTC | CASSPGDNEQFF | TRBJ2-1 | - | 12 | TRBV7-9 | few
TGTGCCAGCTCCCCGGGACAGGGTTTTTACGAGCAGTACTTC | CASSPGQGFYEQYF | TRBJ2-7 | TRBD1 | 14 | TRBV18 | -
TGTGCCAGCAGCTTAGGACTAGCGGGAGCAGATACGCAGTATTTT | CASSLGLAGADTQYF | TRBJ2-3 | TRBD2 | 15 | TRBV7-2 | -
TGTGCCAGTAGTACCTACAGGGTGGGAAGCACTGAAGCTTTCTTT | CASSTYRVGSTEAFF | TRBJ1-1 | - | 15 | TRBV19 | -
TGTGCCAGCAGTTTACAAGGGGGGGCCTTACAGTTCTTC | CASSLQGGALQFF | TRBJ2-1 | - | 13 | TRBV27 | few
TGCAGTGCTAAAGGAGGGGTTGAAACTGAAGCTTTCTTT | CSAKGGVETEAFF | TRBJ1-1 | - | 13 | TRBV20-1 | medium-sized
TGTGCCAGCAGTTTATCGGGGGTTGGGACTGAAGCTTTCTTT | CASSLSGVGTEAFF | TRBJ1-1 | - | 14 | TRBV27 | few
TGTGCCAGCAGCCAAGATCTCCGAAGGGGGGATACGCAGTATTTT | CASSQDLRRGDTQYF | TRBJ2-3 | - | 15 | TRBV4-2 | -
TGCAGTGCGGACGGGAGGGGCACAGATACGCAGTATTTT | CSADGRGTDTQYF | TRBJ2-3 | TRBD2 | 13 | TRBV20-1 | medium-sized
TGTGCCAGCAGCTTATCCTCGTCCGGGACTGAAGCTTTCTTT | CASSLSSSGTEAFF | TRBJ1-1 | - | 14 | TRBV7-3 | -
TGTGCCAGCAGCCCGGTGGTAACTAATTCACCCCTCCACTTT | CASSPVVTNSPLHF | TRBJ1-6 | - | 14 | TRBV5-5 | few
TGTGCCGGACGGACAGCCTATGGCTACACCTTC | CAGRTAYGYTF | TRBJ1-2 | - | 11 | TRBV7-2 | medium-sized
TGTGCCAGCAGTTTTCTCGTGGGAAAGATGAACACTGAAGCTTTCTTT | CASSFLVGKMNTEAFF | TRBJ1-1 | - | 16 | TRBV28 | -
TGTGCCAGCAGCCGGACTAGCGGGAGGGAGACCCAGTACTTC | CASSRTSGRETQYF | TRBJ2-5 | TRBD2 | 14 | TRBV6-1 | -